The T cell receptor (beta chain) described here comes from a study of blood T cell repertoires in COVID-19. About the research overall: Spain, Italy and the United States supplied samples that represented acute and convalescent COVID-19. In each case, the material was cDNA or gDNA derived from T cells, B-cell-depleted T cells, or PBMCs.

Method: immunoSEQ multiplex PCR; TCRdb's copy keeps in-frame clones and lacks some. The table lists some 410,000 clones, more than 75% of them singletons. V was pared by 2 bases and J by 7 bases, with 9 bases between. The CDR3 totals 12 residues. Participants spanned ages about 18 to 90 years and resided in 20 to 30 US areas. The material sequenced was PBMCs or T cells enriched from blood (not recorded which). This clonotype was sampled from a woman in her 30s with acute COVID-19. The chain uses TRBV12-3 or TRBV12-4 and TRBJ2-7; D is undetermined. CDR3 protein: CASSLYPTEQYF. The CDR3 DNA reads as TGTGCCAGCAGTTTATACCCGACAGAGCAGTACTTC.